The sequence of this T cell receptor (beta chain) was determined in a study of cytotoxic CD8 clonotypes in ibrutinib-treated CLL. Study observations and caveats: Treatment left the uncommon public clonotypes either contracted or stable in frequency.

Points on this clone: Its antigen is not known.

TCRdb's table, derived via immunoSEQ multiplex PCR, lists solely in-frame clones and lacks some. The data hold around 20,000 clones, with around 85% observed a single time. The CDR3 totals 15 residues. The V and J ends lost 0 bases and 2 bases respectively, with 9 bases between them. Germline assignment: CDR1 LGHNA and CDR2 YSLEER. Sequences were derived from PBMCs, sampled before ibrutinib treatment. The V call is TRBV4-3, the J call TRBJ2-3; unclear D gene. The TCR comes from a human donor with chronic lymphocytic leukemia. The CDR3 DNA sequence: TGCGCCAGCAGCCAAGATGGAGCCCTCACAGATACGCAGTATTTT. Translating gives CASSQDGALTDTQYF.